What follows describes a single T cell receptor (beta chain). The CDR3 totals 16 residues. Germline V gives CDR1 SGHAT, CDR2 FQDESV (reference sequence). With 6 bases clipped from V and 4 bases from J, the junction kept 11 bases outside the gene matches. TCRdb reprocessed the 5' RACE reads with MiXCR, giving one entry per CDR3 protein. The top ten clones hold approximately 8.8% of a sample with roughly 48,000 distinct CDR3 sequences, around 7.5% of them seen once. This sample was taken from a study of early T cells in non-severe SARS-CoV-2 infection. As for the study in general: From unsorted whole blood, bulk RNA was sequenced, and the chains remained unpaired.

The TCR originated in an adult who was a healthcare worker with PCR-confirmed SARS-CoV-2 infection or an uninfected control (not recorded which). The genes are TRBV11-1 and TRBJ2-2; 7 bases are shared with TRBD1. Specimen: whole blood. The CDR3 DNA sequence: TGTGCCAGCAGACCACTTGGACAGGCGGGCACCGGGGAGCTGTTTTTT. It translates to CASRPLGQAGTGELFF.